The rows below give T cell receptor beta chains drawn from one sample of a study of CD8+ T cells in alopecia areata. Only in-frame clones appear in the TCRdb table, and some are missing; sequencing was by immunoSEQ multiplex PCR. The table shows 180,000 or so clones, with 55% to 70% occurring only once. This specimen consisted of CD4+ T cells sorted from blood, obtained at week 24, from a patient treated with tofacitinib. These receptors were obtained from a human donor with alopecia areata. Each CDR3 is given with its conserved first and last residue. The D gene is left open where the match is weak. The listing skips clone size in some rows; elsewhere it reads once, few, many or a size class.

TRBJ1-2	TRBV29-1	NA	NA	TGCAGCGTTTTTCAAGCATCTAACTATGGCTACACCTTC	CSVFQASNYGYTF
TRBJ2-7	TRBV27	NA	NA	TGTGCCAGCAGAGAATCGGCGTACGAGCAGTACTTC	CASRESAYEQYF
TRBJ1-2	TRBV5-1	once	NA	TGCGCCAGCAGCTTGTCCCAGACCTATGGCTACACCTTC	CASSLSQTYGYTF
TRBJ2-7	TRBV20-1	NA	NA	TGCAGTGCTAGCCCTGAGGGCGAGCAGTACTTC	CSASPEGEQYF
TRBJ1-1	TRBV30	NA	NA	TGTGCCTGGAGTGGGAAGGGTGAAGCTTTCTTT	CAWSGKGEAFF
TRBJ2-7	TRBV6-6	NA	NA	TGTGCCAGCAGTTACCGGCCGACCTACGAGCAGTACTTC	CASSYRPTYEQYF
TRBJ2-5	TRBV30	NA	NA	TGTGCCTGGAGTTTTTCTAGGCAGAGGGCGTTAGAGACCCAGTACTTC	CAWSFSRQRALETQYF
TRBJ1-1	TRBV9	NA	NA	TGTGCCAGCAGCGTAGATATGGGTGAAGCTTTCTTT	CASSVDMGEAFF
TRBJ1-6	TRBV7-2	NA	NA	TGTGCCAGCAGCTTGACAGCGGGGCATTCACCCCTCCACTTT	CASSLTAGHSPLHF
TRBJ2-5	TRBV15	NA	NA	TGTGCCACCAGCAGCGAAGGGGAGACCCAGTACTTC	CATSSEGETQYF
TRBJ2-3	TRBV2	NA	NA	TGTGCCAGCAGTGAATTGGTCCCACAGGTAACAGATACGCAGTATTTT	CASSELVPQVTDTQYF
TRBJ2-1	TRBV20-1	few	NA	TGCAGTGGGTTTGGTCACAATGAGCAGTTCTTC	CSGFGHNEQFF
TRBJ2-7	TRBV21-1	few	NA	TGTGCCAGCAGCAAAGCGTCCGGTCACGAGCAGTACTTC	CASSKASGHEQYF
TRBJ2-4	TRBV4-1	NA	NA	TGCGCCAGCAGCCATGCTGGACACTTAGCCAAAAACATTCAGTACTTC	CASSHAGHLAKNIQYF
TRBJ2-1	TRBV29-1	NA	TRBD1	TGCAGCGTCGGGACAGGGCGGGATGAGCAGTTCTTC	CSVGTGRDEQFF
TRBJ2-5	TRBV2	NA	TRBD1	TGTGCCAGCAGTGAAATCAGGGACAGAGAAGAGACCCAGTACTTC	CASSEIRDREETQYF
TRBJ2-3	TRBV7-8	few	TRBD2	TGTGCCAGCAGCTACGTCCTAGCGGGAGATCTCACAGATACGCAGTATTTT	CASSYVLAGDLTDTQYF
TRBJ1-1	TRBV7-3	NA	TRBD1	TGTGCCAGCAGCCCACGACAGGGCACTGAAGCTTTCTTT	CASSPRQGTEAFF
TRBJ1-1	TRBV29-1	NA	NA	TGCAGCGTTGGGCAAGAAAACACTGAAGCTTTCTTT	CSVGQENTEAFF
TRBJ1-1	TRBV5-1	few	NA	TGCGCCAGCAGCCAGGATGGCACAGGATTGAACACTGAAGCTTTCTTT	CASSQDGTGLNTEAFF
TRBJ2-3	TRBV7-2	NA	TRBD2	TGTGCCAGCAGCCTTGAAGGGAGGGGAGCGGGGACAGATACGCAGTATTTT	CASSLEGRGAGTDTQYF
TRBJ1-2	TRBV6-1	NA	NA	TGTGCCAGCAGTGATTTTGGGGTCGATGGCTACACCTTC	CASSDFGVDGYTF
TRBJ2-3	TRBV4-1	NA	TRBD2	TGCGCCAGCAGCCCGGGACTAGCGGAGAACACAGATACGCAGTATTTT	CASSPGLAENTDTQYF
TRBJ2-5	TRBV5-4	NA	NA	TGTGCCAGCAGCTTGGAGGGACCTCCGGCTCAAGAGACCCAGTACTTC	CASSLEGPPAQETQYF
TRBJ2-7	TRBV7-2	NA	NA	TGTGCCAGCAGCTTATACCAGGGGCTTACCTACGAGCAGTACTTC	CASSLYQGLTYEQYF
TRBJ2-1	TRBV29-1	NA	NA	TGCAGCGGTACTACCATAGGGCACAATGAGCAGTTCTTC	CSGTTIGHNEQFF
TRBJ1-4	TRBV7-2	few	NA	TGTGCCAGCAGCTTAGACGGGCGTAATGAAAAACTGTTTTTT	CASSLDGRNEKLFF
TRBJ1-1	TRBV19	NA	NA	TGTGCCAGTAGGGGTTCGGGTCGCCTCCGGACGGAAGCTTTCTTT	CASRGSGRLRTEAFF
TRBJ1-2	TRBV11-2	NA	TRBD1	TGTGCCAGCAGCCAGGGGGGGGCTTATGGCTACACCTTC	CASSQGGAYGYTF
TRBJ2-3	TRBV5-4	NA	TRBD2	TGTGCCAGCAGCCCTACTGGGACTAGCGGGGCAGATACGCAGTATTTT	CASSPTGTSGADTQYF
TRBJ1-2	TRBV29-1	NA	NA	TGCAGCGTAGTTCTGGGTAATGGCTACACCTTC	CSVVLGNGYTF
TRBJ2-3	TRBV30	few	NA	TGTGCCTGGAGTGTCGGGGAAGGAGATACGCAGTATTTT	CAWSVGEGDTQYF
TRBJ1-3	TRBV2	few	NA	TGTGCCAGCCGACGGACGGAAATCTCTGGAAACACCATATATTTT	CASRRTEISGNTIYF
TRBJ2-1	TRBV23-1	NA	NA	TGCGCCAGCAGACCCACAGGGTTCAGTTTGAATGAGCAGTTCTTC	CASRPTGFSLNEQFF
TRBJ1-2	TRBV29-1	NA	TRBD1	TGCAGCGTTGAAGGACAGGGTCGCGGCTACACCTTC	CSVEGQGRGYTF
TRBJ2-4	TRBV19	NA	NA	TGTGCCAGTATCGGGGGTCTGGCCAAAAACATTCAGTACTTC	CASIGGLAKNIQYF
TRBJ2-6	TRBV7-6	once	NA	TGTGCCAGCAGCTTATTCGGTATTGGGGCCAACGTCCTGACTTTC	CASSLFGIGANVLTF
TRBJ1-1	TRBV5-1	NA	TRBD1	TGCGCCAGCAGCTCGACAGGGGTGAACACTGAAGCTTTCTTT	CASSSTGVNTEAFF
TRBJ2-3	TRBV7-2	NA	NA	TGTGCCAGCAGCTTAGTTGGGGGCCGTTCGGCAGATACGCAGTATTTT	CASSLVGGRSADTQYF
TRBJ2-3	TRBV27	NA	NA	TGTGCCAGCTGGACCCCGGACCGAGATACGCAGTATTTT	CASWTPDRDTQYF